This TCR beta chain came from a study of blood T cell repertoires in COVID-19. Looked up from germline, CDR1 is SGHTA and CDR2 is FQGTGA. The CDR3 is 16 residues long. Germline trimming cut 5 bases from V and 4 bases from J; bases unmatched to any gene: 12. Recovery among Cohort 3 donors was established by two negative PCRs, clearance, or symptom resolution. The method was immunoSEQ multiplex PCR; TCRdb's version includes in-frame clones alone and lacks a portion of them. The data contain roughly 330,000 clones, about 85% of them seen just once; the ten biggest clones take up 5.5% to 7%. Specimen: PBMCs or T cells enriched from blood (not recorded which). This chain uses TRBV7-3 with TRBJ2-3; TRBD1 agrees at 7 bases. The sequence came from a woman aged 25 to 39 who had recovered from COVID-19. In DNA, the CDR3 is TGTGCCAGCAGCCCGCAGGTGGGGACAGACGCAGATACGCAGTATTTT. This translates into CASSPQVGTDADTQYF.